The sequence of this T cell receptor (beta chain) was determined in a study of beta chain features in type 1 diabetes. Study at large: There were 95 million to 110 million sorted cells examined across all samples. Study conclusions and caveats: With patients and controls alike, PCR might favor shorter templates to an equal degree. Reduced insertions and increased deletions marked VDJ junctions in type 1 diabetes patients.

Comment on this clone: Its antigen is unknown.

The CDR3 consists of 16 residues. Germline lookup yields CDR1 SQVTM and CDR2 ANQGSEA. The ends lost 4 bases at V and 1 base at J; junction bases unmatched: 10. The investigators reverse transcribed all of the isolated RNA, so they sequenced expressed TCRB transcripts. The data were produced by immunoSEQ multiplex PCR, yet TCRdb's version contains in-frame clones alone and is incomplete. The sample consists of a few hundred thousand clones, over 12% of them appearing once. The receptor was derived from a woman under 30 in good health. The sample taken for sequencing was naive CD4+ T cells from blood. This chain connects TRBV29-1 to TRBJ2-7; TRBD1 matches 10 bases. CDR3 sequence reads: CSVARQGAGVSYEQYF. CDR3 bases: TGCAGCGTTGCCAGACAGGGGGCTGGGGTATCCTACGAGCAGTACTTC.